This T cell receptor (beta chain) was identified during a study of blood T cells in healthy people across ages. This clonotype has just a few counts. Then a second PCR, running about 6 to 11 cycles, was carried out with a sample-barcoded 5' primer and a J-beta primer mix. MiXCR was run by TCRdb on the 5' RACE reads, yielding one entry per CDR3 protein. The sample carries some 1.6 million distinct CDR3 sequences, roughly 30% recorded once. Material: blood. This TCR was recovered from a woman aged 25 to 39 in good health.

This chain's CDR3 is CASSGGLAGRDTQYF. The CDR3 DNA reads TGCGCCAGCAGCGGCGGACTAGCGGGGAGAGATACGCAGTATTTT. V usage is TRBV5-1 and J usage is TRBJ2-3; 12 nucleotides line up with TRBD2. Germline CDR1 and CDR2: SGHRS and YFSETQ. The CDR3 consists of 15 residues. The V and J ends lost 4 bases and 5 bases, in that order; junction bases with no gene match: 5.